There are a few counts of the clone carrying this T cell receptor beta chain. The antigen is unknown. This CDR3 comprises 17 residues. Germline lookup yields CDR1 SGHRS and CDR2 YFSETQ. The ends lost 2 bases at V and 5 bases at J; junction bases unmatched: 9. People with hyperthyroidism were aged 18 to 65 and newly diagnosed, under 2 months' duration. The sample is drawn from a study of Graves' ophthalmopathy and Graves' hyperthyroidism. Study as a whole: Stable hyperthyroidism meant no progression to ophthalmopathy within 18 months of follow-up. Overall study results and limits: Ophthalmopathy was separated from stable hyperthyroidism by a 13-signature model with 85% to 90% sensitivity and around 81% specificity. Blood contained most expanded thyroid clonotypes exceeding 0.001 frequency.

The authors amplified TCR beta CDR3 regions, and they did so from RNA transcripts for repertoire sequencing. The library came from an HTBI-primed first-round RT-PCR and a second-round multiplex PCR. From the multiplex PCR reads, TCRdb called clonotypes with MiXCR, one entry per CDR3 protein. This sample has about 550,000 distinct CDR3 sequences, with about 40% found just once. What was sequenced was peripheral blood or thyroid tissue (not recorded which). The sequence came from an adult man with Graves' hyperthyroidism. The chain uses TRBV5-1 and TRBJ2-2; TRBD2 agrees at 10 bases. CDR3 sequence reads: CASSFPTSGVGTGELFF. The CDR3 DNA reads as TGCGCCAGCAGCTTCCCCACTAGCGGGGTCGGGACCGGGGAGCTGTTTTTT.